This T cell receptor (beta chain) was found in a study of T-cell memory formation after mild COVID-19. The germline CDR1 and CDR2 sequences are MGHDK and SYGVNS. V lost 2 bases and J lost 7, with 15 bases in between. This CDR3 has 16 residues. TCRdb passed the 5' RACE reads through MiXCR, listing each CDR3 protein once. The sample contains around 300,000 distinct CDR3 sequences, roughly 8.2% of which appear only once. The clonotype originates from a man younger than 30 who had mild COVID-19 (a few samples of this study predate the infection). Cell type and time point are not known. The sequencing sample was made of PBMCs or a T cell subset sorted from them (not recorded which). This chain joins TRBV25-1 and TRBJ1-6, with D unclear. This chain's CDR3 is CASSEVGQIENSPLHF. DNA for the CDR3: TGTGCCAGCAGTGAAGTAGGGCAGATAGAGAATTCACCCCTCCACTTT.